This is a list of T cell receptor beta chains from one sample in a study of cytotoxic CD8 clonotypes in ibrutinib-treated CLL. Method: immunoSEQ multiplex PCR; TCRdb's copy keeps in-frame clones and lacks some. The sample has 50,000 to 75,000 clones, approximately 71% seen once; the top ten hold about 45%. The specimen comprised PBMCs, sampled after 12 months of ibrutinib treatment. All receptors derive from a human donor with chronic lymphocytic leukemia. Each CDR3 is given with its conserved first and last residue. Each record gives: CDR3 protein, CDR3 DNA, CDR3 length, V gene, J gene, clone size, D gene. D genes are given only for firm matches. Expanded clones get a size class; other rows say once, few or many, or leave the size out.

CASSSGTGSPYEQYF,TGTGCCAGCAGCTCCGGGACAGGGTCGCCCTACGAGCAGTACTTC,15,TRBV27,TRBJ2-7,NA,TRBD1
CASKGTADSGELFF,TGTGCCAGTAAAGGGACGGCCGATTCCGGGGAGCTGTTTTTT,14,TRBV28,TRBJ2-2,few,NA
CASSLKVSGPRGNYGYTF,TGTGCCAGCAGTTTAAAGGTCTCAGGGCCTAGGGGTAACTATGGCTACACCTTC,18,TRBV27,TRBJ1-2,NA,NA
CASSPRTDRGNIQYF,TGTGCCAGCTCACCCCGAACGGACAGAGGGAACATTCAGTACTTC,15,TRBV18,TRBJ2-4,NA,NA
CASTRTSGIETQYF,TGTGCCAGCACAAGAACTAGCGGGATTGAGACCCAGTACTTC,14,TRBV25-1,TRBJ2-5,NA,TRBD2
CASSRDPWDQPQHF,TGCGCCAGCAGCCGGGACCCATGGGATCAGCCCCAGCATTTT,14,TRBV4-1,TRBJ1-5,NA,NA
CASSLLAGVFSSGELFF,TGCGCCAGCAGCCTACTAGCGGGAGTCTTTTCGTCCGGGGAGCTGTTTTTT,17,TRBV5-1,TRBJ2-2,NA,TRBD2
CASSLAGTGGLTYEQYF,TGTGCCAGCAGCTTAGCCGGGACAGGGGGCCTGACCTACGAGCAGTACTTC,17,TRBV7-3,TRBJ2-7,NA,TRBD1
CASSPSSLALSEQFF,TGTGCCAGCAGCCCGTCGTCGTTGGCCCTCAGCGAGCAGTTCTTC,15,TRBV7-9,TRBJ2-1,few,NA
CASSSLPLAGGPSSYNEQFF,TGTGCCAGCAGTAGCCTCCCCCTAGCGGGAGGGCCCAGCTCCTACAATGAGCAGTTCTTC,20,TRBV27,TRBJ2-1,few,TRBD2
CASTPPALAGVSYNEQFF,TGTGCCAGTACCCCCCCTGCCCTAGCGGGAGTCTCCTACAATGAGCAGTTCTTC,18,TRBV19,TRBJ2-1,NA,TRBD2
CASSVDVMRASGTGSYEQYF,TGTGCCAGCAGCGTAGACGTTATGAGGGCTAGCGGGACCGGCTCCTACGAGCAGTACTTC,20,TRBV9,TRBJ2-7,NA,TRBD2
CASSSTGETNEKLFF,TGCGCCAGCAGCTCAACAGGGGAAACTAATGAAAAACTGTTTTTT,15,TRBV5-1,TRBJ1-4,NA,TRBD1
CASSLKKPPGLFGETQYF,TGTGCCAGCAGCTTAAAGAAGCCGCCGGGACTATTCGGGGAGACCCAGTACTTC,18,TRBV7-2,TRBJ2-5,NA,TRBD2
CFDGNQPQHF,TGTTTCGATGGCAATCAGCCCCAGCATTTT,10,TRBV21-1,TRBJ1-5,NA,NA
CASSSQSQGVAFF,TGTGCCAGCAGTTCCCAATCCCAGGGTGTTGCTTTCTTT,13,TRBV6-5,TRBJ1-1,NA,NA
CASTSEGGQDTQYF,TGTGCCAGCACCTCGGAAGGGGGCCAAGATACGCAGTATTTT,14,TRBV5-4,TRBJ2-3,NA,TRBD1
CASSSTGNQPQHF,TGTGCCAGCAGCTCTACAGGGAATCAGCCCCAGCATTTT,13,TRBV11-2,TRBJ1-5,NA,NA
CASSYTTGGYGYTF,TGTGCCAGCAGTTATACGACAGGTGGCTATGGCTACACCTTC,14,TRBV27,TRBJ1-2,NA,NA
CASSVGEGNYGYTF,TGTGCCAGCAGCGTAGGAGAAGGAAACTATGGCTACACCTTC,14,TRBV9,TRBJ1-2,NA,NA
CASSQAGAVLFF,TGCGCCAGCAGCCAAGCAGGGGCCGTGCTGTTCTTC,12,TRBV4-1,TRBJ2-1,NA,NA
CASSEVGGDNEQFF,TGTGCCAGCAGTGAGGTTGGGGGAGACAATGAGCAGTTCTTC,14,TRBV28,TRBJ2-1,NA,NA
CASRPDRGYNEQFF,TGCGCCAGCAGGCCCGACAGGGGCTACAATGAGCAGTTCTTC,14,TRBV5-1,TRBJ2-1,NA,TRBD1
CATERYDNEQFF,TGTGCCACCGAAAGGTACGACAATGAGCAGTTCTTC,12,TRBV28,TRBJ2-1,NA,NA
CASSRGQGGIAPLQETQYF,TGTGCCAGCAGCCGGGGACAGGGCGGGATTGCGCCCCTCCAAGAGACCCAGTACTTC,19,TRBV14,TRBJ2-5,NA,TRBD1
CASSPMGGRETQYF,TGTGCCAGCAGCCCCATGGGGGGGCGAGAGACCCAGTACTTC,14,TRBV4-2,TRBJ2-5,NA,NA
CASSPNMGGELFF,TGTGCCAGCAGCCCCAATATGGGCGGGGAGCTGTTTTTT,13,TRBV7-9,TRBJ2-2,few,NA
CASSLDTAGGTGELFF,TGCGCCAGCAGCTTGGATACTGCGGGAGGAACCGGGGAGCTGTTTTTT,16,TRBV5-1,TRBJ2-2,NA,TRBD2
CASSPGISGNTIYF,TGCGCCAGCAGCCCGGGGATCTCTGGAAACACCATATATTTT,14,TRBV5-1,TRBJ1-3,NA,NA
CASSYSGGLGNQPQHF,TGTGCCAGCAGTTACTCGGGGGGGTTAGGCAATCAGCCCCAGCATTTT,16,TRBV6-6,TRBJ1-5,NA,NA
CASSDDRVGQPQHF,TGTGCCAGCAGTGATGACAGGGTGGGTCAGCCCCAGCATTTT,14,TRBV2,TRBJ1-5,NA,TRBD1
CASSQVRGGVVIEKLFF,TGCGCCAGCAGCCAAGTCAGAGGGGGGGTAGTGATTGAAAAACTGTTTTTT,17,TRBV4-1,TRBJ1-4,NA,NA
CASSRDGTYEQYF,TGTGCCAGCAGTAGGGACGGAACCTACGAGCAGTACTTC,13,TRBV28,TRBJ2-7,NA,NA
CAWSGGGPEAFF,TGTGCCTGGAGCGGTGGGGGACCCGAAGCTTTCTTT,12,TRBV30,TRBJ1-1,NA,NA
CASSLAGGTYEQYF,TGTGCCAGCAGCTTGGCCGGTGGTACTTACGAGCAGTACTTC,14,TRBV7-9,TRBJ2-7,NA,NA
CASSSSGIETQYF,TGTGCCAGCAGTTCTTCAGGGATAGAGACCCAGTACTTC,13,TRBV6-5,TRBJ2-5,NA,NA
CASSLQQGSYEQYF,TGTGCCAGCAGCTTACAACAGGGGTCCTACGAGCAGTACTTC,14,TRBV7-2,TRBJ2-7,NA,TRBD1
CASSFGGLTGANVLTF,TGTGCCAGCAGTTTCGGGGGGCTAACTGGGGCCAACGTCCTGACTTTC,16,TRBV27,TRBJ2-6,NA,NA